A single sample is the source of the 9 T cell receptor beta chains below, sequenced in a study of shared clonotypes between healthy human individuals. Repertoires were generated with immunoSEQ multiplex PCR, while TCRdb's copy carries only in-frame clones and drops some. The profile shows millions of clones, 95% of them singletons. Source material: naive CD4+ T cells sorted from blood. As to subset: CD45RA+ positively selected. Receptors were obtained from a young man in good health.

In regard to this clone: Other nucleotide sequences from this sample produce the same CDR3. V gene TRBV30 combines with J gene TRBJ1-4; D unresolved. Trimming stripped 5 bases from V and 8 bases from J, with 12 bases between. Germline V gives CDR1 GTSNPN, CDR2 SVGIG (reference sequence). This CDR3 is 12 amino acids long. The CDR3 bases are TGTGCCTGGGGGCAGGATAGAGAAAAACTGTTTTTT. Protein product: CAWGQDREKLFF.

This chain links TRBV27 with TRBJ1-1, with D uncertain. V was trimmed by 3 bases and J by 1 base, leaving 9 bases between them. The germline V gene has CDR1 MNHEY and CDR2 SMNVEV (reference sequence). This CDR3 is built from 14 residues. CDR3 loop: CASSFQAGNTEAFF. DNA for the CDR3: TGTGCCAGCAGTTTCCAGGCAGGGAACACTGAAGCTTTCTTT.

This chain connects TRBV27 to TRBJ2-7, with D possibly TRBD2 on 6 matching bases. This CDR3 contains 18 residues. CDR1 and CDR2 (germline): MNHEY, SMNVEV (reference sequence). Trimming took 2 bases from V and 0 from J, leaving 20 bases between them. CDR3 coding DNA: TGTGCCAGCAGTTTAGGAGCCCCGCGGGGCGATAGCTCCTACGAGCAGTACTTC. Its protein product is CASSLGAPRGDSSYEQYF.

This chain uses TRBV28 with TRBJ2-7; 10 bases align to TRBD1. The germline gives CDR1 MDHEN, CDR2 SYDVKM. Trimming cost V 3 bases and J 0 bases; bases outside gene matches: 2. This CDR3 spans 15 amino acids. CDR3 in amino acids: CASSFRDRGSYEQYF. The CDR3 nucleotides read TGTGCCAGCAGTTTCCGGGACAGGGGCTCCTACGAGCAGTACTTC. Complete variable domain (other parts from reference TRBV28 and TRBJ2-7): DVKVTQSSRYLVKRTGEKVFLECVQDMDHENMFWYRQDPGLGLRLIYFSYDVKMKEKGDIPEGYSVSREKKERFSLILESASTNQTSMYLCASSFRDRGSYEQYFGPGTRLTVT.

The chain links TRBV5-1 to TRBJ2-5, with 9 bases lining up with TRBD1. Germline V gene lookup returns CDR1 SGHRS and CDR2 YFSETQ. J gave up 9 bases and V 1 base, and 10 bases lay outside the gene matches. The CDR3 contains 15 residues. CDR3 sequence reads: CASSLLPGQGRAQYF. DNA of the CDR3: TGCGCCAGCAGCTTGCTTCCGGGACAGGGAAGGGCCCAGTACTTC.

The chain carries TRBV12-5 and TRBJ2-1, with TRBD2 matching 9 bases. There are 16 residues in the CDR3. CDR1 LGHNT and CDR2 FRNRAP come from the germline V gene. With 1 base clipped from V and 0 bases from J, the junction kept 1 base outside the gene matches. The CDR3 is CASGLGTSVSYNEQFF. In nucleotides, the CDR3 is TGTGCTAGTGGTTTGGGGACTAGCGTCTCCTACAATGAGCAGTTCTTC.

The chain couples TRBV6-5 to TRBJ2-2, with 7 bases lining up with TRBD1. The junction had 8 bases not matched to a gene; V was cut back by 6 bases and J by 7 bases. Germline V CDR1 and CDR2: MNHEY, SVGAGI. CDR3 length: 14 residues. CDR3 in DNA: TGTGCCAGCAGCCACAGGGGTGAGATCGGGGAGCTGTTTTTT. Protein: CASSHRGEIGELFF.

Here the CDR3 reads CASRMTGVGNTEAFF. CDR3 coding DNA: TGTGCCAGCAGGATGACAGGGGTTGGGAACACTGAAGCTTTCTTT. J is TRBJ1-1 and V is TRBV6-5; TRBD1 aligns across 8 bases. Germline trimming cut 6 bases from V and 1 base from J; bases unmatched to any gene: 7. This CDR3 spans 15 amino acids. Germline lookup yields CDR1 MNHEY and CDR2 SVGAGI.

This clone was observed once. The sample holds other DNA sequences that translate to the same CDR3. The gene calls are TRBV7-9 and TRBJ2-1; 10 bases line up with TRBD2. This CDR3 has 16 amino acids. V lost 5 bases, J lost 4 bases, and 8 bases stayed unmatched. Germline values: CDR1 SEHNR, CDR2 FQNEAQ (reference sequence). The CDR3 spells CASSPWTSGRYNEQFF. CDR3 DNA sequence: TGTGCCAGCAGCCCCTGGACTAGCGGCCGGTACAATGAGCAGTTCTTC.